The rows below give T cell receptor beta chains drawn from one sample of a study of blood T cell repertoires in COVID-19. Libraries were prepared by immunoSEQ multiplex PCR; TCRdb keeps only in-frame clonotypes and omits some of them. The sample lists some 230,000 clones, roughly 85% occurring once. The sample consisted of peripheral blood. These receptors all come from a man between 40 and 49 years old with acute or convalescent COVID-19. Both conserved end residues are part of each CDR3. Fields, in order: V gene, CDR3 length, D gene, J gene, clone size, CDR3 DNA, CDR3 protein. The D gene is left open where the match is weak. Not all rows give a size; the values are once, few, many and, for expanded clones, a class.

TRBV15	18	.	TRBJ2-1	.	TGTGCCACCAGCAGACGCTTGGGGGGCAGGGGGTCCTACAATGAGCAGTTCTTC	CATSRRLGGRGSYNEQFF
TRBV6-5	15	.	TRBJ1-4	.	TGTGCCAGCAGCTTAGGGGGGGCAACTAATGAAAAACTGTTTTTT	CASSLGGATNEKLFF
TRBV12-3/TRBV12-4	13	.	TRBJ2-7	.	TGTGCCAGCAGTTTGGACAGCTCCTACGAGCAGTACTTC	CASSLDSSYEQYF
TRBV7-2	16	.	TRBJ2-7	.	TGTGCCAGCAGAGAATCATCGACAGGCGCCCTTGGCGAGCAGTACTTC	CASRESSTGALGEQYF
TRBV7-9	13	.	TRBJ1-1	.	TGTGCCAGCAGCCCGGTAGATCGGGGTTCAGCTTTCTTT	CASSPVDRGSAFF
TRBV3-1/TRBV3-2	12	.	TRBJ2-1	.	TGTGCCAGCAGCCAACGCGGGAATGAGCAGTTCTTC	CASSQRGNEQFF
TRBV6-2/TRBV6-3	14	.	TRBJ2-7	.	TGTGCCAGCAGCCCACTGGAGTTACTGTACGAGCAGTACTTC	CASSPLELLYEQYF
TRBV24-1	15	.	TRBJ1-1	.	TGTGCCACCAGCCGGGGATCCCCAGGTAACACTGAAGCTTTCTTT	CATSRGSPGNTEAFF
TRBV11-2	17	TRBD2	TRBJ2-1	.	TGTGCCAGCAGCTTAGATCTCAGCGGGGGTTATTCCAATGAGCAGTTCTTC	CASSLDLSGGYSNEQFF
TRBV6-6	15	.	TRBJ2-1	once	TGTGCCAGCAGTTATGAACAGAGCTCCTACAATGAGCAGTTCTTC	CASSYEQSSYNEQFF
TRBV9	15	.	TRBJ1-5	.	TGTGCCAGCAGCGTCGGAGGGGAGGGTTGGTGGCCCCAGCATTTT	CASSVGGEGWWPQHF
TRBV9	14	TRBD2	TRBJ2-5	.	TGTGCCAGCAGCGTCGGACTAGCTATGGAGACCCAGTACTTC	CASSVGLAMETQYF
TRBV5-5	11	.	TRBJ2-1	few	TGTGCCAGCAGAAGGGGCCCCGTCCAGTTCTTC	CASRRGPVQFF
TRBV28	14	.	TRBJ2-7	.	TGTGCCAGCAGTTCCAGACAGACACCCTACGAGCAGTACTTC	CASSSRQTPYEQYF
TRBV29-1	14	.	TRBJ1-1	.	TGCAGCGTTGGGTTATTAACAGCGAACACTGAAGCTTTCTTT	CSVGLLTANTEAFF
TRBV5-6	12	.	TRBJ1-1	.	TGTGCCAGCAGCTTCGGAGGGCCTGAAGCTTTCTTT	CASSFGGPEAFF
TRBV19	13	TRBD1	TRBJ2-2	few	TGTGCCAGTAGTGGGACAGTTGCCGGGGAGCTGTTTTTT	CASSGTVAGELFF
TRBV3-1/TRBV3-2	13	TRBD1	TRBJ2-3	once	TGTGCCACGGCAGGGGGCGGCGTAGATACGCAGTATTTT	CATAGGGVDTQYF
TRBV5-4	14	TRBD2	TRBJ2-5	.	TGTGCCAGCAGCTTGTATTGGCGGGGGGAGACCCAGTACTTC	CASSLYWRGETQYF
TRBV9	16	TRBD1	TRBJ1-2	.	TGTGCCAGCAGCGAGTCCCGGGACAGGGTTTCTGATGGCTACACCTTC	CASSESRDRVSDGYTF
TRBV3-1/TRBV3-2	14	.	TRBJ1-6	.	TGTGCCAGCAGCCAAGCGGGCTATAATTCACCCCTCCACTTT	CASSQAGYNSPLHF
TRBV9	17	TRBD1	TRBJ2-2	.	TGTGCCAGCAGCGGCGTGACAGGGCTGGGAAACACCGGGGAGCTGTTTTTT	CASSGVTGLGNTGELFF
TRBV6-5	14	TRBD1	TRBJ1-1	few	TGTGCCAGCGCCTATGCGTCAGGGGGCACTGAAGCTTTCTTT	CASAYASGGTEAFF
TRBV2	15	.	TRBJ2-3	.	TGTGCCAGCGGAGGAGGAGGGCCTCGTGCAGATACGCAGTATTTT	CASGGGGPRADTQYF
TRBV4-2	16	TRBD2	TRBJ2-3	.	TGTGCCAGCAGCCAAAATAGCGGGGGACGCACAGATACGCAGTATTTT	CASSQNSGGRTDTQYF
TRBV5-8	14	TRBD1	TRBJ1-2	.	TGTGCCAGCAGCTTGAACAGGGGGCAATATGGCTACACCTTC	CASSLNRGQYGYTF
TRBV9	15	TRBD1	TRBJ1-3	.	TGTGCCAGCAGCGGACAGGGAAACTCTGGAAACACCATATATTTT	CASSGQGNSGNTIYF
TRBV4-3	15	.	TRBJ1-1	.	TGCGCCAGCAGCCAAGGGGTGGAGGCGAACACTGAAGCTTTCTTT	CASSQGVEANTEAFF